What follows are 6 T cell receptor beta chains derived from one specimen sequenced in a study of CD4 T cells in relation to SARS-CoV-2 and coronaviruses. Data came from immunoSEQ multiplex PCR; TCRdb stores just in-frame clones and leaves some out. Of about 26,000 clones in the sample, under 80% were seen once. CD4+ T cells from unexposed donors were obtained before the COVID-19 pandemic (2011-2018). CD4+ T cells were isolated from the cells after more than 8 days of culture. These receptors' antigens are unknown. Material: CD4+ T cells from PBMCs, cultured in vitro. Receptor source: a human donor in good health.

This sequence joins TRBV12-3 or TRBV12-4 and TRBJ2-7; TRBD1 agrees at 9 bases. The CDR3 has 13 amino acids. The ends lost 6 bases at V and 6 bases at J; junction bases unmatched: 6. CDR3 nucleotides: TGTGCCAGCAGCAGGACAGGGGAGGGCGAGCAGTACTTC. Its protein is CASSRTGEGEQYF.

The chain combines TRBV12-5 with TRBJ2-3, with D uncertain. Looked up from germline, CDR1 is LGHNT and CDR2 is FRNRAP. This CDR3 is 13 amino acids long. V was cut by 6 bases and J by 5 bases, with 12 bases left in between. In DNA, the CDR3 is TGTGCTAGTGGCCCGAATAGTGTAGATACGCAGTATTTT. Translating it yields CASGPNSVDTQYF.

This rearrangement joins TRBV5-1 to TRBJ2-5, with 10 positions matching TRBD1. Germline V gene sequence: CDR1 SGHRS, CDR2 YFSETQ. This CDR3 has 18 residues. V was pared by 1 base and J by 5 bases, with 14 bases of the junction left unmatched. CDR3 bases: TGCGCCAGCAGCTTGCGTCCGCCAGGCCCGGGACAGGGGGAGACCCAGTACTTC. This translates into CASSLRPPGPGQGETQYF.

This clone was detected a few times. The rearrangement uses TRBV7-9 and TRBJ1-2, with TRBD1 matching 9 bases. Trimming took 4 bases from V and 5 from J; bases not matched to a gene: 5. Germline V gene lookup returns CDR1 SEHNR and CDR2 FQNEAQ (reference sequence). This CDR3 has 14 residues. CDR3 nucleotides: TGTGCCAGCAGCTCGGACAGGGGCGGATATGGCTACACCTTC. This codes for CASSSDRGGYGYTF.

The chain couples TRBV6-2 or TRBV6-3 to TRBJ2-2; no clear D gene. The CDR3 runs to 14 residues. CDR1 and CDR2 (germline): MNHEY, SVGEGT. V lost 4 bases to trimming and J lost 4 bases, with 10 bases between them. The CDR3 coding sequence is TGTGCCAGCAGTTCCCACCTCAGCACCGGGGAGCTGTTTTTT. The encoded protein is CASSSHLSTGELFF.

The CDR3, as DNA: TGTGCCAGCAGTTTATCGGTAGGTGATCTCTACGAGCAGTACTTC. Its protein product is CASSLSVGDLYEQYF. The J gene is TRBJ2-7, the V gene TRBV27, with unresolved D. Trimming left V 0 bases short and J 3 bases short, with 12 bases between. Looked up from germline, CDR1 is MNHEY and CDR2 is SMNVEV (reference sequence). The CDR3 covers 15 residues.